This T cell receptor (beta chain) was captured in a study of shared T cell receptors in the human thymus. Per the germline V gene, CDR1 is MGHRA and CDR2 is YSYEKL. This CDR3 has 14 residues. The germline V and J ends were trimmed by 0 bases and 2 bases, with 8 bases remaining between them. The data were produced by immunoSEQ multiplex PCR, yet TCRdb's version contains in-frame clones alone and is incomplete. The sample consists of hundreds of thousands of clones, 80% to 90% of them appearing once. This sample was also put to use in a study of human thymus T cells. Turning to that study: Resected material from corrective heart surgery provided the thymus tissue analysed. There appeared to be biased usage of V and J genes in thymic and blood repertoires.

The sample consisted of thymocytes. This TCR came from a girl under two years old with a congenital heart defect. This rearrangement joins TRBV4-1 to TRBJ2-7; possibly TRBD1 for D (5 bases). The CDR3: CASSQEGLPYEQYF. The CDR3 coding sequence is TGCGCCAGCAGCCAAGAGGGGCTTCCCTACGAGCAGTACTTC.